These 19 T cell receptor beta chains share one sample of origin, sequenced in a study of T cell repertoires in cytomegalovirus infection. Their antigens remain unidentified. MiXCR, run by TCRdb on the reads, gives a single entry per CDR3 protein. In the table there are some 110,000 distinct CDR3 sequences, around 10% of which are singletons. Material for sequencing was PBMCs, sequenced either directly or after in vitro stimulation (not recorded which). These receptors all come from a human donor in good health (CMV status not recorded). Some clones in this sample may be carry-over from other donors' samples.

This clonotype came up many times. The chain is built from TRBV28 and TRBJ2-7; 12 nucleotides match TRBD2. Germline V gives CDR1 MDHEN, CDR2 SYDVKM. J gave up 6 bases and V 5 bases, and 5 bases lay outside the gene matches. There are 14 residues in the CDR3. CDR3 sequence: CASSDPGLAGEQYF. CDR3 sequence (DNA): TGTGCCAGCAGTGATCCGGGACTAGCGGGCGAGCAGTACTTC.

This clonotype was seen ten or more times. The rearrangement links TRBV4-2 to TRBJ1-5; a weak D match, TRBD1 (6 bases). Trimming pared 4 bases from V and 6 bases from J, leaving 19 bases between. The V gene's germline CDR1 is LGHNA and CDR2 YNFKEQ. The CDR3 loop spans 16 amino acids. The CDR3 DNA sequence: TGTGCCAGCAGCCCCTTTTCCGGGGGGCCGCCTCAGCCCCAGCATTTT. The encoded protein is CASSPFSGGPPQPQHF.

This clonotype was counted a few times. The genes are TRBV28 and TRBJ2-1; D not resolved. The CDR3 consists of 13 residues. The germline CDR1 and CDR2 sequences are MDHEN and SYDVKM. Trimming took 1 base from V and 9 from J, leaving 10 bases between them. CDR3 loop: CASSLSQNVEQFF. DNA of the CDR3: TGTGCCAGCAGTTTATCTCAAAACGTTGAGCAGTTCTTC.

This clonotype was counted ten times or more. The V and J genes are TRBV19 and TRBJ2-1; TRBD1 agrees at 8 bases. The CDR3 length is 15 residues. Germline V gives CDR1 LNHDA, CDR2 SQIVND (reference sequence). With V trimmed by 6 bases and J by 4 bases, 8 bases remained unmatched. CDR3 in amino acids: CASRLTGEGYNEQFF. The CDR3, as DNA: TGTGCCAGTAGACTGACAGGGGAAGGGTACAATGAGCAGTTCTTC.

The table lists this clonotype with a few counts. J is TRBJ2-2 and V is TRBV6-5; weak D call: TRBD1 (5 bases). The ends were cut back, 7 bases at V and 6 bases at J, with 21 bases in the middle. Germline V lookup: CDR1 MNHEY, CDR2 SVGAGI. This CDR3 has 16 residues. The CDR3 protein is CASKPRGGASAGELFF. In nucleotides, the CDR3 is TGTGCCAGCAAACCCCGAGGTGGGGCTTCGGCCGGGGAGCTGTTTTTT.

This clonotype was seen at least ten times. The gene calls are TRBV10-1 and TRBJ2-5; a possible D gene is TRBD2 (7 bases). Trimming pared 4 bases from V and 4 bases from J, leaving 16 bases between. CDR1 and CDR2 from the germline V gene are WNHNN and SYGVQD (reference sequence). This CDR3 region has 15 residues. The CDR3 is CASSAGGGAAETQYF. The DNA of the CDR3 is TGCGCCAGCAGTGCTGGTGGGGGGGCGGCAGAGACCCAGTACTTC.

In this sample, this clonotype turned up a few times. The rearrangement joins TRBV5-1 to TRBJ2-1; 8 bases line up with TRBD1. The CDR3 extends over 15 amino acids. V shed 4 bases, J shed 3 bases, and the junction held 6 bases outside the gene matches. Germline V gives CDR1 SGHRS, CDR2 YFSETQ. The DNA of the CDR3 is TGCGCCAGCAGCCGGGCAGGACAGGGCTACAATGAGCAGTTCTTC. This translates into CASSRAGQGYNEQFF. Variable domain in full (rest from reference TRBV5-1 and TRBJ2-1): KAGVTQTPRYLIKTRGQQVTLSCSPISGHRSVSWYQQTPGQGLQFLFEYFSETQRNKGNFPGRFSGRQFSNSRSEMNVSTLELGDSALYLCASSRAGQGYNEQFFGPGTRLTVL.

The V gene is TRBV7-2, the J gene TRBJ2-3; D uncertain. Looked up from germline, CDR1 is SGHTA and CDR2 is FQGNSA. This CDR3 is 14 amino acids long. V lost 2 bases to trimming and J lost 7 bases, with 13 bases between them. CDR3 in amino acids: CASSLMETTNTQYF. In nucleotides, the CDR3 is TGTGCCAGCAGCTTAATGGAAACTACAAATACGCAGTATTTT.

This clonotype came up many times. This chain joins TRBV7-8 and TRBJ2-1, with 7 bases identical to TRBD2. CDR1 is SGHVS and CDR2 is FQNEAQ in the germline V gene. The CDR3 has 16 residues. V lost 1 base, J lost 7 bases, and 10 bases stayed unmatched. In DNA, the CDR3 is TGTGCCAGCAGCTTAGAGATCTGGCGGGAGTGGAATGAGCAGTTCTTC. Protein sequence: CASSLEIWREWNEQFF.

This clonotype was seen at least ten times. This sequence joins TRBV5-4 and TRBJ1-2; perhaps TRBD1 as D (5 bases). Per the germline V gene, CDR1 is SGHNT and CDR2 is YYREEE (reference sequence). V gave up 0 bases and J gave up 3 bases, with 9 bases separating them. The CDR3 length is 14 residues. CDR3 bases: TGTGCCAGCAGCTTGGCAGGGAAGGACTATGGCTACACCTTC. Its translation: CASSLAGKDYGYTF.

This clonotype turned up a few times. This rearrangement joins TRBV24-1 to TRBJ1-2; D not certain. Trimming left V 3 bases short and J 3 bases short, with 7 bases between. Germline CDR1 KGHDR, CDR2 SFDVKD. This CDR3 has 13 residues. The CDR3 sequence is CATSDPSDYGYTF. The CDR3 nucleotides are TGTGCCACCAGTGATCCGTCGGACTATGGCTACACCTTC.

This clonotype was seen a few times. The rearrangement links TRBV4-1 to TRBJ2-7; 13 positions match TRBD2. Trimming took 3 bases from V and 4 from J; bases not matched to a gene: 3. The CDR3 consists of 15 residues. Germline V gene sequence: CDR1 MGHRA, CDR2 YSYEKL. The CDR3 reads CASSQGLAGYYEQYV. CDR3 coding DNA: TGCGCCAGCAGCCAGGGACTAGCGGGATATTACGAGCAGTACGTC.

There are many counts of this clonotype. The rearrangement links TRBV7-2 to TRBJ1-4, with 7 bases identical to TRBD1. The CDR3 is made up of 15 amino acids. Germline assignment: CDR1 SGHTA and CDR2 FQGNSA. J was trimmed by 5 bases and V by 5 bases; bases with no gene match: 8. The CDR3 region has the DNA TGTGCCAGCAGCCTTAGAGGGGGCGCGAATGAAAAACTGTTTTTT. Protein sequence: CASSLRGGANEKLFF.

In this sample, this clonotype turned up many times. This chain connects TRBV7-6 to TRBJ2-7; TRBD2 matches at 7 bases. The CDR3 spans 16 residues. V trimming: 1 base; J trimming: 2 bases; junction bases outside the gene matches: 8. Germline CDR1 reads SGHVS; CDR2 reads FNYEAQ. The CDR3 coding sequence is TGTGCCAGCAGCTTAGTTTCGGGCGGGAGAGCCTACGAGCAGTACTTC. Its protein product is CASSLVSGGRAYEQYF.

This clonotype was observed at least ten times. Here the CDR3 DNA reads TGTGCCAGCAGCAGGAGGGGAGTTCACAATGAGCAGTTCTTC. Its translation: CASSRRGVHNEQFF. The chain has TRBV5-6 and TRBJ2-1, with D possibly TRBD2 on 6 matching bases. V was cut by 4 bases and J by 5 bases, with 13 bases left in between. Germline loops: CDR1 SGHDT, CDR2 YYEEEE. The CDR3 contains 14 residues. Together with reference TRBV5-6 and TRBJ2-1, the CDR3 gives the full variable domain: DAGVTQSPTHLIKTRGQQVTLRCSPKSGHDTVSWYQQALGQGPQFIFQYYEEEERQRGNFPDRFSGHQFPNYSSELNVNALLLGDSALYLCASSRRGVHNEQFFGPGTRLTVL.

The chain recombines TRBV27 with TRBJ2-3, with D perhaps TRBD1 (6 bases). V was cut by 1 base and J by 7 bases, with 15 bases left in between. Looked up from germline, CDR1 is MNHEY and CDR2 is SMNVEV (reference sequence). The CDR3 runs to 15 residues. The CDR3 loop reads CASSLLGGSSYTQYF. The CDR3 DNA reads TGTGCCAGCAGTTTATTAGGGGGATCGTCATATACGCAGTATTTT.

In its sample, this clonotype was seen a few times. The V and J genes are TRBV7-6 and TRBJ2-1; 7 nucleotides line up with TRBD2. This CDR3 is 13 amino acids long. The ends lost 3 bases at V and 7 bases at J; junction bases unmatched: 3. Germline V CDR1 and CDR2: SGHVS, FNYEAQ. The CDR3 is CASSLGGLNEQFF. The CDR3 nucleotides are TGTGCCAGCAGCTTGGGAGGGTTGAATGAGCAGTTCTTC. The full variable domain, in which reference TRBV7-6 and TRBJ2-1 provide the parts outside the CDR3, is GAGVSQSPRYKVTKRGQDVALRCDPISGHVSLYWYRQALGQGPEFLTYFNYEAQQDKSGLPNDRFSAERPEGSISTLTIQRTEQRDSAMYRCASSLGGLNEQFFGPGTRLTVL.

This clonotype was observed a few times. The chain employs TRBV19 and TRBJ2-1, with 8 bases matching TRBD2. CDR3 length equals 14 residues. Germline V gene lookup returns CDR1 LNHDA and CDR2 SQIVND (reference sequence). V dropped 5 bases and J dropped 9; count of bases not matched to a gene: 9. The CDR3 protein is CASSLSGSTGEQFF. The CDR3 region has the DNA TGTGCCAGTAGTCTAAGCGGGAGTACAGGTGAGCAGTTCTTC.

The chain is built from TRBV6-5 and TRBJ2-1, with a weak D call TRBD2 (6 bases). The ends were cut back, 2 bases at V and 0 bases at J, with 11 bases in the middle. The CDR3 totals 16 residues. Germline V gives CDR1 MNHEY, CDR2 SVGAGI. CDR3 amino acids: CASSYMHGSSYNEQFF. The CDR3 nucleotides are TGTGCCAGCAGTTACATGCACGGGAGCTCCTACAATGAGCAGTTCTTC.